This is a list of T cell receptor beta chains from one sample in a study of cytomegalovirus exposure and HLA in healthy donors. Using immunoSEQ multiplex PCR, the repertoire was profiled, and TCRdb retains in-frame clones only, with some absent. The repertoire holds roughly 190,000 clones, with over 75% as singletons. Sequencing input: PBMCs. These receptors all come from a female donor in good health and CMV-seronegative. CDR3s include the opening cysteine and the closing phenylalanine or tryptophan. D genes are given only for firm matches. For some rows the clone size is stated as once, few or many, or as a class when expanded; others skip it.

j_call clone_size d_call v_call cdr3_nt cdr3_aa
TRBJ2-1 - TRBD2 TRBV7-3 TGTGCCAGCAGCGGAATAGCGGGGGGAAATGAGCAGTTCTTC CASSGIAGGNEQFF
TRBJ2-1 - TRBD2 TRBV4-1 TGCGCCAGCAGCCCCTTGACTGTAGCGGGACCCTACAATGAGCAGTTCTTC CASSPLTVAGPYNEQFF
TRBJ2-3 few TRBD2 TRBV7-8 TGTGCCAGCAGCTTCGGACTAGCGGGAGTAAGAGATACGCAGTATTTT CASSFGLAGVRDTQYF
TRBJ1-1 - - TRBV11-3 TGTGCCAGCAGCTTATTAGTGAACACTGAAGCTTTCTTT CASSLLVNTEAFF
TRBJ1-5 - - TRBV28 TGTGCCAGCAGTTTATTCGGTCAGCCCCAGCATTTT CASSLFGQPQHF
TRBJ2-7 - TRBD1 TRBV29-1 TGCAGCGTTAAACGCCGGGACAGGGGTCCCTACGAGCAGTACTTC CSVKRRDRGPYEQYF
TRBJ1-5 - - TRBV7-2 TGTGCCAGCAGCTTAGATCTCGACACCAGAGACTATAGCAATCAGCCCCAGCATTTT CASSLDLDTRDYSNQPQHF
TRBJ1-3 - TRBD1 TRBV6-6 TGTGCCAGCAGCCGTAACAGGGGTTCTGGAAACACCATATATTTT CASSRNRGSGNTIYF
TRBJ2-1 - - TRBV19 TGTGCCAGTAGTCCGAGCGCCCACAATGAGCAGTTCTTC CASSPSAHNEQFF
TRBJ2-6 once - TRBV28 TGTGCCAGCAGTCCTCAGTCAATCTCTGGGGCCAACGTCCTGACTTTC CASSPQSISGANVLTF
TRBJ2-3 - TRBD2 TRBV9 TGTGCCAGCAGCGTAGTAAGCGGGAAAACAGATACGCAGTATTTT CASSVVSGKTDTQYF
TRBJ2-1 - TRBD2 TRBV13 TGTGCCAGCAGCTCGTCCGGGACTAGCGATCGGGACAATGAGCAGTTCTTC CASSSSGTSDRDNEQFF
TRBJ2-2 once - TRBV7-9 TGTGCCAGCAGCCCCGGGACACTAAACACCGGGGAGCTGTTTTTT CASSPGTLNTGELFF
TRBJ2-1 - TRBD2 TRBV18 TGTGCCAGCTCACCACCTGGGACTAACAATGAGCAGTTCTTC CASSPPGTNNEQFF
TRBJ2-7 - - TRBV2 TGTGCCAGCAGTGATGTGGGGGGAGCCTACGAGCAGTACTTC CASSDVGGAYEQYF
TRBJ1-1 - TRBD1 TRBV5-8 TGTGCCAGCAGCGCGAACCGACAGGGGTTGAACACTGAAGCTTTCTTT CASSANRQGLNTEAFF
TRBJ2-5 - - TRBV23-1 TGCGCCAGCAGTCAGGGTATGTGGGGGGATGAGACCCAGTACTTC CASSQGMWGDETQYF
TRBJ2-3 - TRBD2 TRBV6-5 TGTGCCAGCAGGGGCGGGGGGTCCACAGATACGCAGTATTTT CASRGGGSTDTQYF
TRBJ2-1 once - TRBV5-1 TGCGCCAGCAGCCCTGGTAGCGGACCCCTCAATGAGCAGTTCTTC CASSPGSGPLNEQFF
TRBJ1-2 few - TRBV2 TGTGCCAGCAGTGTCAGGGTGGGCTACACCTTC CASSVRVGYTF
TRBJ2-1 - TRBD2 TRBV5-1 TGCGCCAGCAAGTTAACTAGCGGGTACAATGAGCAGTTCTTC CASKLTSGYNEQFF
TRBJ2-3 - TRBD2 TRBV11-3 TGTGCCAGCAGCCGGACTAGCGGGAGAGCAGATACGCAGTATTTT CASSRTSGRADTQYF
TRBJ2-3 - - TRBV15 TGTGCCACCAGCAGAGAGGTAGCGGTGAACACAGATACGCAGTATTTT CATSREVAVNTDTQYF
TRBJ1-6 once - TRBV7-2 TGTGCCAGCAGCTTAGCTACAGGGTTCTCACCCCTCCACTTT CASSLATGFSPLHF
TRBJ2-5 - TRBD1 TRBV29-1 TGCAGCGTTGGACAGGGGGGTAGGGAGACCCAGTACTTC CSVGQGGRETQYF
TRBJ2-7 - TRBD2 TRBV27 TGTGCCAGCAGTTTCTTGCGGGAGGGTTACGAGCAGTACTTC CASSFLREGYEQYF
TRBJ2-1 - TRBD1 TRBV19 TGTGCCAGTACCGGGACAGAGTTTCAAGGGTCCTACAATGAGCAGTTCTTC CASTGTEFQGSYNEQFF
TRBJ1-2 - TRBD1 TRBV30 TGTGCCTGGACGAGGACAGGGAACTATGGCTACACCTTC CAWTRTGNYGYTF
TRBJ1-2 - - TRBV5-1 TGCGCCAGCAGCGACCGGGACACCTATGGCTACACCTTC CASSDRDTYGYTF